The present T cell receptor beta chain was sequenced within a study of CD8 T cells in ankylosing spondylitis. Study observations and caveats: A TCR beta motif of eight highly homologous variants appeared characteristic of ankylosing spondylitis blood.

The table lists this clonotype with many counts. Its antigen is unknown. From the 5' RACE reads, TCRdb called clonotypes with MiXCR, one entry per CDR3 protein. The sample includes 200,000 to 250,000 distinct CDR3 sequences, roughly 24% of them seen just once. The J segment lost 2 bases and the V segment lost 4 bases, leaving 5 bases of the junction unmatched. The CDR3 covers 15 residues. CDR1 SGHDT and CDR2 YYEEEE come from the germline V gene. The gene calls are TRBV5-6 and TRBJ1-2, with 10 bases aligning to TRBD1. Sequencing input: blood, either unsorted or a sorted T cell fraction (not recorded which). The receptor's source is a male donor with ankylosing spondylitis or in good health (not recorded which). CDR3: CASSTPGQGNYGYTF. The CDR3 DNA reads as TGTGCCAGCAGCACCCCGGGACAGGGGAACTATGGCTACACCTTC. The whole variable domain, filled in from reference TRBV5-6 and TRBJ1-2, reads DAGVTQSPTHLIKTRGQQVTLRCSPKSGHDTVSWYQQALGQGPQFIFQYYEEEERQRGNFPDRFSGHQFPNYSSELNVNALLLGDSALYLCASSTPGQGNYGYTFGSGTRLTVV.